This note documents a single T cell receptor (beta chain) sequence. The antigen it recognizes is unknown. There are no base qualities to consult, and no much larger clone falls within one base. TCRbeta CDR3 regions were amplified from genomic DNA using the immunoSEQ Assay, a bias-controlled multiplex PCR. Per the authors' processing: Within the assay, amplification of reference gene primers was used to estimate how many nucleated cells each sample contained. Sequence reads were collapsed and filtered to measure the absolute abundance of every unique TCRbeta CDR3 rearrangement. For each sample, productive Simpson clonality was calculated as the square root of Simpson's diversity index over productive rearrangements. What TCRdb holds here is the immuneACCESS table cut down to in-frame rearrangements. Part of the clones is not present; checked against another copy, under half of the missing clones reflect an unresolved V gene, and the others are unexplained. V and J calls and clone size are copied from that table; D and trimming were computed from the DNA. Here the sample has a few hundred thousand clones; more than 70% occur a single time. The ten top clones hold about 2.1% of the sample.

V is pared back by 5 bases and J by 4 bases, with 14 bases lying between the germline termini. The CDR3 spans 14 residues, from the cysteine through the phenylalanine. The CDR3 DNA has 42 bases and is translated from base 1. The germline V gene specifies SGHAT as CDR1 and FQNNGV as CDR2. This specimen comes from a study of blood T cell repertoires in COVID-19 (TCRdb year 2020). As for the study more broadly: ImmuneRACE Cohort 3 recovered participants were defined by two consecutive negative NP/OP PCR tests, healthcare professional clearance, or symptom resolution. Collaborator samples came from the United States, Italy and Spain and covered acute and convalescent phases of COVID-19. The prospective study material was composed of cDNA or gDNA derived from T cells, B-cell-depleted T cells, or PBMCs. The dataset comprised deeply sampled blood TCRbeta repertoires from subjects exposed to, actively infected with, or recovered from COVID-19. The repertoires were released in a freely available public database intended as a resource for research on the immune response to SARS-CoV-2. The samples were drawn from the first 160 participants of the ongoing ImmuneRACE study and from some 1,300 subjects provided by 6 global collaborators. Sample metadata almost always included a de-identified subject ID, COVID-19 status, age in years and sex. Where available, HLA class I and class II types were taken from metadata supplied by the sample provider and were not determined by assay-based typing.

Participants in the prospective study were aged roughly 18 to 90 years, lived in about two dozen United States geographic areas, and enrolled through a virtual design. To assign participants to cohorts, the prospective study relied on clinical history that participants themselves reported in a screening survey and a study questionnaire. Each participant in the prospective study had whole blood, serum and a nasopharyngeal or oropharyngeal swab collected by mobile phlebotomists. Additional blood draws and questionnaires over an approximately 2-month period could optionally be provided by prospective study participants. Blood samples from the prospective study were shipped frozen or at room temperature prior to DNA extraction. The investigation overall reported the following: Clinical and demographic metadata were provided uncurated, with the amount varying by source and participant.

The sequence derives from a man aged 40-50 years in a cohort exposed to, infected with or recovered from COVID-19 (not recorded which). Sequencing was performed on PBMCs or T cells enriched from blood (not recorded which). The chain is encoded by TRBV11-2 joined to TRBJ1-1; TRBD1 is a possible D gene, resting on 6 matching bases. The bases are TGTGCCAGCAGCCTAGCCTCGGACAGCACTGAAGCTTTCTTT. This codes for CASSLASDSTEAFF.